The TCR beta chain described here comes from a study of T cell responses to AZD1222 COVID-19 vaccine. The overall study: Second-dose schedules of about 4 or about 12 weeks were combined. Findings and caveats of the study: Spike-wide coverage was observed for vaccine-associated CD4 TCRs, with dominant responses at 160-218 and 743-854.

Assay used: immunoSEQ multiplex PCR; TCRdb lists only in-frame clones, some missing. The sample consists of approximately 130,000 clones, 80% to 90% of them appearing once. This clone was counted a single time. What it recognizes is unknown. Trimming stripped 3 bases from V and 0 bases from J, with 12 bases between. Germline-derived CDR1 and CDR2 are LNHDA and SQIVND (reference sequence). The CDR3 runs 16 residues. The sequence was obtained from an adult in good health. J is TRBJ2-1 and V is TRBV19; D may be TRBD2 (6 bases). The sequencing here drew on peripheral blood, taken on day 0 of AZD1222 vaccination. This CDR3 reads CASSIEGGDSYNEQFF. The CDR3 DNA reads TGTGCCAGTAGTATCGAGGGCGGGGACTCCTACAATGAGCAGTTCTTC.